These 6 T cell receptor beta chains share one sample of origin, sequenced in a study of blood T cell repertoires in COVID-19. The method was immunoSEQ multiplex PCR; TCRdb's version includes in-frame clones alone and lacks a portion of them. The table has 80,000 or so clones, approximately 86% seen once. Sequences were obtained from peripheral blood. The receptor set was obtained from a human donor in a cohort sampled during active COVID-19.

The chain uses TRBV6-1 and TRBJ2-1, with D possibly TRBD2 on 5 matching bases. The CDR3 has 12 residues. V was trimmed by 3 bases and J by 12 bases, leaving 12 bases between them. The germline CDR1 and CDR2 sequences are MNHNS and SASEGT. In nucleotides, the CDR3 is TGTGCCAGCAGTGATGCCCTGCGGGCGCAGTTCTTC. Residues: CASSDALRAQFF.

The V and J genes are TRBV28 and TRBJ2-7, with TRBD1 identical over 8 bases. The V and J ends lost 5 bases and 3 bases, in that order; junction bases with no gene match: 6. The germline CDR1 and CDR2 sequences are MDHEN and SYDVKM. The CDR3 is 14 amino acids. The CDR3: CASSIDRGLYEQYF. CDR3 sequence (DNA): TGTGCCAGCAGTATAGACAGGGGACTCTACGAGCAGTACTTC.

This rearrangement joins TRBV6-5 to TRBJ1-2; D remains unclear. V shed 2 bases and J shed 4 bases, with 11 bases lying between them. The CDR3 totals 14 residues. Germline V gene sequence: CDR1 MNHEY, CDR2 SVGAGI. The CDR3 loop reads CASSYRTDPYGYTF. CDR3 nucleotides: TGTGCCAGCAGTTACAGAACAGACCCCTATGGCTACACCTTC.

V usage is TRBV6-5 and J usage is TRBJ1-2; TRBD1 aligns across 7 bases. The CDR3 is 15 residues long. Germline V gene data show CDR1 as MNHEY and CDR2 as SVGAGI. Trimming removed 10 bases from V and 3 bases from J; junction bases left unmatched: 14. CDR3 DNA sequence: TGTGCCACCAGGGGGGGGCACTTGCAGTACTATGGCTACACCTTC. This translates into CATRGGHLQYYGYTF.

The chain employs TRBV5-1 and TRBJ2-1; 14 positions match TRBD2. The V gene end was trimmed by 7 bases and the J gene end by 9 bases; junction bases not matched to a gene: 12. The CDR3 is 16 residues long. The V gene's germline CDR1 is SGHRS and CDR2 YFSETQ. This chain's CDR3 is CASGITGLAGAGEQFF. DNA for the CDR3: TGCGCCAGCGGGATCACGGGACTAGCGGGAGCCGGTGAGCAGTTCTTC.

This clone is medium-sized. This rearrangement joins TRBV19 to TRBJ2-7; 7 nucleotides match TRBD2. V gave up 1 base and J gave up 3 bases; unmatched junction bases: 6. This CDR3 region has 15 residues. Germline V gives CDR1 LNHDA, CDR2 SQIVND (reference sequence). CDR3 nucleotides: TGTGCCAGTAGTATAGTGGGCGGGAGAGGCTACGAGCAGTACTTC. Translated: CASSIVGGRGYEQYF.